This passage covers 24 T cell receptor beta chains from one sample sequenced in a study of shared clonotypes between healthy human individuals. The data were produced by immunoSEQ multiplex PCR, yet TCRdb's version contains in-frame clones alone and is incomplete. The sample carries some 1.5 million clones, 95% to 99% recorded once. The specimen sequenced was naive CD4+ T cells sorted from blood. Indicated subset: CD45RA+ positively selected. The receptors shown here come from a man under 40 in good health.

The gene calls are TRBV2 and TRBJ2-3; D possibly corresponds to TRBD2 (6 bases). V gave up 7 bases and J gave up 2 bases, with 10 bases separating them. CDR3 size: 13 residues. Germline CDR1 SNHLY, CDR2 FYNNEI. CDR3 in DNA: TGTGCCAGCACGCCGGGGGTCACAGATACGCAGTATTTT. Translation: CASTPGVTDTQYF.

The CDR3 region is CASSPHATYNEQFF. DNA for the CDR3: TGTGCCAGTAGCCCCCACGCGACCTACAATGAGCAGTTCTTC. The chain is built from TRBV19 and TRBJ2-1; D not resolved. This CDR3 has 14 amino acids. V was shortened by 6 bases and J by 2 bases, with 11 bases between the two germline ends. In germline, CDR1 is LNHDA, CDR2 SQIVND (reference sequence).

The chain has TRBV2 and TRBJ2-1, with D perhaps TRBD1 or TRBD2 (6 bases each). Deletions cut 9 bases from V and 3 bases from J, with 12 bases between. The V gene's germline CDR1 is SNHLY and CDR2 FYNNEI. The CDR3 is 13 amino acids. The CDR3 protein is CASERGDYNEQFF. The CDR3 DNA reads as TGTGCCAGTGAAAGGGGGGACTACAATGAGCAGTTCTTC.

V and J are TRBV5-8 and TRBJ2-2; 7 bases are shared with TRBD1. V lost 6 bases to trimming and J lost 0 bases; unmatched junction nucleotides: 17. CDR1 and CDR2 from the germline V gene are SGHTS and YDEGEE. This CDR3 has 19 residues. CDR3 nucleotide sequence: TGTGCCAGCATTCCACAGGGGCTTGTGGGAGCGACGAACACCGGGGAGCTGTTTTTT. Protein sequence: CASIPQGLVGATNTGELFF.

This clone was found once. The chain uses TRBV11-2 and TRBJ1-5; possible D gene TRBD1, 5 bases. Germline V gene data show CDR1 as SGHAT and CDR2 as FQNNGV. V was pared by 5 bases and J by 4 bases, with 18 bases between. The CDR3 loop spans 16 amino acids. The CDR3 nucleotides read TGTGCCAGCAGCCAGTATGGACCAGGGTTGAATCAGCCCCAGCATTTT. Residues: CASSQYGPGLNQPQHF.

This clone was counted once. V gene TRBV11-2 combines with J gene TRBJ2-3; a weak D match, TRBD2 (5 bases). V was trimmed by 8 bases and J by 2 bases, leaving 11 bases between them. CDR1 is SGHAT, CDR2 FQNNGV, per germline. The CDR3 has 13 amino acids. CDR3 sequence (DNA): TGTGCCAGCCGAGGACTTTTCACAGATACGCAGTATTTT. It yields the protein CASRGLFTDTQYF.

V usage is TRBV29-1 and J usage is TRBJ2-7; no definite D call. CDR1 and CDR2 (germline): SQVTM, ANQGSEA. There are 15 residues in the CDR3. V was clipped by 4 bases and J by 0 bases, with 16 bases between them. The chain's CDR3 is CSVGLWGRSSYEQYF. The CDR3 DNA reads as TGCAGCGTTGGTCTTTGGGGAAGAAGCTCCTACGAGCAGTACTTC.

The genes are TRBV7-3 and TRBJ2-5, with a weak D call TRBD1 (5 bases). This CDR3 region has 13 residues. Trimming shortened V by 5 bases and J by 5 bases, and 12 bases separated the two germline ends. Germline values: CDR1 SGHTA, CDR2 FQGTGA. The CDR3 DNA sequence: TGTGCCAGCAGCCTCCAGGGCTTCGAGACCCAGTACTTC. It codes for CASSLQGFETQYF.

The chain combines TRBV5-1 with TRBJ2-3; D is possibly TRBD1 (5 bases). The germline gives CDR1 SGHRS, CDR2 YFSETQ. Between the trimmed V and J ends, which lost 0 bases and 5 bases, there was a span of 10 bases. The CDR3 is made up of 14 amino acids. DNA of the CDR3: TGCGCCAGCAGCTTGGACCAGGGCAGAGATACGCAGTATTTT. It specifies CASSLDQGRDTQYF.

The V gene is TRBV5-1, the J gene TRBJ1-2, with D uncertain. CDR1 is SGHRS and CDR2 is YFSETQ in the germline V gene. This CDR3 comprises 14 residues. Trimming cost V 3 bases and J 4 bases, with 13 bases left between them. In DNA, the CDR3 is TGCGCCAGCAGCTCGCAACAAGGGAGCTATGGCTACACCTTC. This translates into CASSSQQGSYGYTF.

This clone appeared once. V usage is TRBV15 and J usage is TRBJ2-5; unclear D gene. The germline CDR1 and CDR2 sequences are LNHNV and YYDKDF (reference sequence). Trimming shortened V by 3 bases and J by 5 bases, and 7 bases separated the two germline ends. The CDR3 sequence is 12 residues long. The DNA for the CDR3 is TGTGCCACCAGCAGGCCCGTGGAGACCCAGTACTTC. Translated: CATSRPVETQYF.

With respect to this clone: The sample carries other DNA sequences with the same CDR3. The J gene is TRBJ2-5, the V gene TRBV2; D may be TRBD1 (5 bases). In germline, CDR1 is SNHLY, CDR2 FYNNEI. CDR3 length equals 13 residues. V dropped 1 base and J dropped 5 bases, with 8 bases sitting between them. CDR3 amino acids: CASSEGGGETQYF. The CDR3 DNA sequence: TGTGCCAGCAGTGAAGGGGGCGGCGAGACCCAGTACTTC.

Concerning this clone itself: This specimen includes other DNA sequences encoding the same CDR3. This chain links TRBV18 with TRBJ1-1; unclear D gene. This CDR3 has 13 amino acids. Per the germline V gene, CDR1 is KGHSH and CDR2 is LQKENI. Deletions cut 6 bases from V and 2 bases from J, with 10 bases between. Here the CDR3 reads CASSATGNTEAFF. The CDR3, as DNA: TGTGCCAGCTCCGCGACGGGCAACACTGAAGCTTTCTTT.

The chain combines TRBV18 with TRBJ1-5, with a possible D match to TRBD1 (5 bases). Trimming pared 3 bases from V and 3 bases from J, leaving 12 bases between. This CDR3 is 15 amino acids long. The germline V gene encodes CDR1 KGHSH and CDR2 LQKENI. The CDR3, as DNA: TGTGCCAGCTCACCGACTCCGGGGACCAATCAGCCCCAGCATTTT. Its translation is CASSPTPGTNQPQHF. Variable domain in full (rest from reference TRBV18 and TRBJ1-5): NAGVMQNPRHLVRRRGQEARLRCSPMKGHSHVYWYRQLPEEGLKFMVYLQKENIIDESGMPKERFSAEFPKEGPSILRIQQVVRGDSAAYFCASSPTPGTNQPQHFGDGTRLSIL.

The rearrangement uses TRBV5-1 and TRBJ2-3; TRBD2 aligns across 9 bases. Germline V gene lookup returns CDR1 SGHRS and CDR2 YFSETQ. This CDR3 region has 17 residues. Germline trimming cut 0 bases from V and 2 bases from J; bases unmatched to any gene: 7. CDR3 sequence reads: CASSLDSSGINTDTQYF. The CDR3 nucleotides are TGCGCCAGCAGCTTGGATTCTAGCGGGATTAACACAGATACGCAGTATTTT.

The rearrangement joins TRBV9 to TRBJ2-7, with TRBD2 matching 7 bases. The CDR3 spans 16 residues. V shed 0 bases, J shed 0 bases, and the junction held 6 bases outside the gene matches. The germline V gene encodes CDR1 SGDLS and CDR2 YYNGEE. CDR3 region: CASSVGDGRSSYEQYF. CDR3 in DNA: TGTGCCAGCAGCGTAGGTGACGGGAGGAGCTCCTACGAGCAGTACTTC.

The gene calls are TRBV4-1 and TRBJ2-7, with a weak D call TRBD1 (6 bases). Germline V gene data show CDR1 as MGHRA and CDR2 as YSYEKL. The CDR3 sequence is 17 residues long. V was pared by 0 bases and J by 2 bases, with 17 bases between. In DNA form, the CDR3 reads TGCGCCAGCAGCCAAGATTTAAGGACAGCCCAAGCCTACGAGCAGTACTTC. Amino acids: CASSQDLRTAQAYEQYF.

The genes are TRBV10-3 and TRBJ2-4; D perhaps matches TRBD2 (5 bases). The CDR3 has 12 amino acids. V lost 8 bases and J lost 7, with 12 bases in between. CDR1 is ENHRY and CDR2 is SYGVKD in the germline V gene. This CDR3 is CAISPTGNIQYF. The CDR3 DNA reads TGTGCCATCTCGCCCACGGGGAACATTCAGTACTTC.

The chain carries TRBV11-1 and TRBJ2-1; D call uncertain. Trimming removed 7 bases from V and 4 bases from J, with 14 bases in between. Germline V gives CDR1 SGHAT, CDR2 FQDESV (reference sequence). This CDR3 region has 14 residues. The CDR3 nucleotides read TGTGCCAGCACGTCCGAGGCTTCGTACAATGAGCAGTTCTTC. Amino acids: CASTSEASYNEQFF. Variable domain in full (rest from reference TRBV11-1 and TRBJ2-1): EAEVAQSPRYKITEKSQAVAFWCDPISGHATLYWYRQILGQGPELLVQFQDESVVDDSQLPKDRFSAERLKGVDSTLKIQPAELGDSAMYLCASTSEASYNEQFFGPGTRLTVL.

This clone came up once. Other DNA sequences of this sample code for an identical CDR3. This chain links TRBV30 with TRBJ2-1; 9 positions match TRBD2. Germline-derived CDR1 and CDR2 are GTSNPN and SVGIG (reference sequence). J was trimmed by 1 base and V by 6 bases; bases with no gene match: 4. The CDR3 totals 14 residues. CDR3 sequence (DNA): TGTGCCTGTCTGCGGGAGGGATCCTACAATGAGCAGTTCTTC. Protein product: CACLREGSYNEQFF.

This chain uses TRBV14 with TRBJ2-6, with D possibly being TRBD2 (5 bases). This CDR3 contains 16 residues. CDR1 is SGHDN, CDR2 FVKESK, per germline. V was shortened by 4 bases and J by 0 bases, with 10 bases between the two germline ends. CDR3 coding DNA: TGTGCCAGCAGCCTAGCGAGGGTCTCTGGGGCCAACGTCCTGACTTTC. Translating gives CASSLARVSGANVLTF.

The V call is TRBV2, the J call TRBJ2-6; tentatively, D is TRBD2 (5 bases). V was clipped by 4 bases and J by 1 base, with 14 bases between them. Looked up from germline, CDR1 is SNHLY and CDR2 is FYNNEI. This CDR3 is built from 17 residues. The CDR3 DNA follows: TGTGCCAGCAGTGGGGCAGCGGTTCCTTCTGGGGCCAACGTCCTGACTTTC. Translating gives CASSGAAVPSGANVLTF.

This chain links TRBV7-9 with TRBJ1-2; tentative D call: TRBD1 (6 bases). The V gene lost 2 bases and the J gene lost 4 bases, with 8 bases spanning the gap. This CDR3 is 13 amino acids long. CDR1 is SEHNR and CDR2 is FQNEAQ in the germline V gene (reference sequence). CDR3 in DNA: TGTGCCAGCAGCTTAACGGACAGCTATGGCTACACCTTC. Encoded protein: CASSLTDSYGYTF. Full variable domain (rest looked up from reference TRBV7-9 and TRBJ1-2): DTGVSQNPRHKITKRGQNVTFRCDPISEHNRLYWYRQTLGQGPEFLTYFQNEAQLEKSRLLSDRFSAERPKGSFSTLEIQRTEQGDSAMYLCASSLTDSYGYTFGSGTRLTVV.

This chain uses TRBV28 with TRBJ2-2; D call uncertain. This CDR3 comprises 15 residues. Germline CDR1 reads MDHEN; CDR2 reads SYDVKM. Deletions cut 3 bases from V and 3 bases from J, with 11 bases between. The chain's CDR3 is CASSLITRDTGELFF. In DNA, the CDR3 is TGTGCCAGCAGTTTGATAACTCGGGACACCGGGGAGCTGTTTTTT.